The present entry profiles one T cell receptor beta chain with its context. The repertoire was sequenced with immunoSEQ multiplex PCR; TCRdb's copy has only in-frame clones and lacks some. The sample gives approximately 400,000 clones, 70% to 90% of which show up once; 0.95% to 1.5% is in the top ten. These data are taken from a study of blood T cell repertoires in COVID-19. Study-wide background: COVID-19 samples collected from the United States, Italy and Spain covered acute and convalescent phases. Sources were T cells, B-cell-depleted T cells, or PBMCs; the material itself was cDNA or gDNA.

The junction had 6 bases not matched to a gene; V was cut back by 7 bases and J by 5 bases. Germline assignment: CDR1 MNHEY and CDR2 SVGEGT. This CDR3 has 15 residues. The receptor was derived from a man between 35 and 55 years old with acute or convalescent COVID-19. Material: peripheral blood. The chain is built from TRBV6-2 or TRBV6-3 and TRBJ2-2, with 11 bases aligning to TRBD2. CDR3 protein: CASIPLAGVTGELFF. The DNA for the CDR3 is TGTGCCAGCATCCCACTAGCGGGGGTAACCGGGGAGCTGTTTTTT.